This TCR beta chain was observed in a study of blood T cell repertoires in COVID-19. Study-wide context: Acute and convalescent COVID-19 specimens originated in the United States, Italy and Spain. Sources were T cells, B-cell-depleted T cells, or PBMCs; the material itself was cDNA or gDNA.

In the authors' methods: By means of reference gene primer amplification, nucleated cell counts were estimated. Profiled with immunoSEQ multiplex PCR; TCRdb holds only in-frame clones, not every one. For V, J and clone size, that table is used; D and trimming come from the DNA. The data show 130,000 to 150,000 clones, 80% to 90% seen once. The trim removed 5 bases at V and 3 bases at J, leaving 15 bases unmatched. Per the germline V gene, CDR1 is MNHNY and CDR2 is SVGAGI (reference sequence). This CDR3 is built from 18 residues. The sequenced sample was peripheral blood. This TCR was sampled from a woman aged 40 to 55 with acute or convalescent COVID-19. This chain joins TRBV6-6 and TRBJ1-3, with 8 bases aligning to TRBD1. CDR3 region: CASSPPEGQGASGNTIYF. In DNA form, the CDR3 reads TGTGCCAGCAGTCCACCTGAGGGCCAGGGGGCAAGTGGAAACACCATATATTTT.